These T cell receptor beta chains were read from a single sample in a study of OX40 agonist ivuxolimab in advanced cancers. Profiled with immunoSEQ multiplex PCR; TCRdb holds only in-frame clones, not every one. The sample holds over 20,000 clones; 86% are singletons and the top ten take roughly a sixth. Sequencing was performed on CD4+ or CD8+ T cells sorted from blood, taken in a trial of the OX40 agonist ivuxolimab. Receptor source: an adult with an advanced solid tumor such as melanoma, head and neck, liver or kidney cancer. Both conserved end residues are part of each CDR3. The D gene is left open where the match is weak. Clone size, where shown, is once, few, many, or a class for clones that have expanded.

clone size: -; J gene: TRBJ2-5; D gene: TRBD2; V gene: TRBV10-3; CDR3 DNA: TGTGCCATCACCGATAGCGGGGGGGGTCAAGAGACCCAGTACTTC; CDR3 protein: CAITDSGGGQETQYF
clone size: few; J gene: TRBJ1-1; D gene: -; V gene: TRBV7-9; CDR3 DNA: TGTGCCAGCAGCCCCGGCCGGCAGGGGGCTTTCTTT; CDR3 protein: CASSPGRQGAFF
clone size: -; J gene: TRBJ2-7; D gene: -; V gene: TRBV4-1; CDR3 DNA: TGCGCCAGCAGCCGTCCGGACTCCTACGAGCAGTACTTC; CDR3 protein: CASSRPDSYEQYF
clone size: -; J gene: TRBJ1-5; D gene: -; V gene: TRBV2; CDR3 DNA: TGTGCCAGCACTATCGATCAGGGGAGAAGCAATCAGCCCCAGCATTTT; CDR3 protein: CASTIDQGRSNQPQHF
clone size: -; J gene: TRBJ2-4; D gene: -; V gene: TRBV5-1; CDR3 DNA: TGCGCCAGCAGCTTGGATGCGGGGTTAGCCAAAAACATTCAGTACTTC; CDR3 protein: CASSLDAGLAKNIQYF
clone size: -; J gene: TRBJ1-4; D gene: TRBD1; V gene: TRBV7-9; CDR3 DNA: TGTGCCAGCAGCCACAAAGGACAGGGAGGTAATGAAAAACTGTTTTTT; CDR3 protein: CASSHKGQGGNEKLFF
clone size: -; J gene: TRBJ2-3; D gene: -; V gene: TRBV6-1; CDR3 DNA: TGTGCCAGCAGTGCCTTTCTAGCGAGGGATACAGATACGCAGTATTTT; CDR3 protein: CASSAFLARDTDTQYF
clone size: -; J gene: TRBJ2-7; D gene: -; V gene: TRBV11-3; CDR3 DNA: TGTGCCAGCAGCTTAGGAGGTCCCGGTACCTACGAGCAGTACTTC; CDR3 protein: CASSLGGPGTYEQYF
clone size: -; J gene: TRBJ2-7; D gene: -; V gene: TRBV11-2; CDR3 DNA: TGTGCCAGCAGCTTAGGGATCGGATCCTACGAGCAGTACTTC; CDR3 protein: CASSLGIGSYEQYF
clone size: -; J gene: TRBJ1-5; D gene: -; V gene: TRBV19; CDR3 DNA: TGTGCCAGTAGTATAGGGTCGGGACGGATCAATCAGCCCCAGCATTTT; CDR3 protein: CASSIGSGRINQPQHF
clone size: -; J gene: TRBJ2-1; D gene: -; V gene: TRBV30; CDR3 DNA: TGTGCCTGGAGCCACCCGGAGGGCCAGGATGAGCAGTTCTTC; CDR3 protein: CAWSHPEGQDEQFF
clone size: -; J gene: TRBJ2-2; D gene: TRBD1; V gene: TRBV18; CDR3 DNA: TGTGCCAGCTCACCAAAAAGACAGGGCTCGGGGCTGTTTTTT; CDR3 protein: CASSPKRQGSGLFF
clone size: -; J gene: TRBJ1-3; D gene: -; V gene: TRBV18; CDR3 DNA: TGTGCCAGCTCACTGTCCCGGGACATGGGAAACACCATATATTTT; CDR3 protein: CASSLSRDMGNTIYF
clone size: -; J gene: TRBJ2-6; D gene: -; V gene: TRBV5-1; CDR3 DNA: TGCGCCAGCAGCTCGGGCCCTGGGGCCAACGTCCTGACTTTC; CDR3 protein: CASSSGPGANVLTF
clone size: once; J gene: TRBJ2-1; D gene: -; V gene: TRBV19; CDR3 DNA: TGTGCCAGTAGTATACGGGCGGACGACAATGAGCAGTTCTTC; CDR3 protein: CASSIRADDNEQFF
clone size: -; J gene: TRBJ1-1; D gene: -; V gene: TRBV19; CDR3 DNA: TGTGCCAGTAGTATAGTTGGCAGGGGATACGAGAACACTGAAGCTTTCTTT; CDR3 protein: CASSIVGRGYENTEAFF
clone size: -; J gene: TRBJ2-1; D gene: TRBD2; V gene: TRBV5-1; CDR3 DNA: TGCGCCAGCAGCTTGAGCGGGACTTCCTACAATGAGCAGTTCTTC; CDR3 protein: CASSLSGTSYNEQFF
clone size: -; J gene: TRBJ1-5; D gene: -; V gene: TRBV21-1; CDR3 DNA: TGTGCCAGCAGCAAAAAGGGCAGGGTCTTTGGTCAGCCCCAGCATTTT; CDR3 protein: CASSKKGRVFGQPQHF
clone size: once; J gene: TRBJ2-3; D gene: TRBD2; V gene: TRBV19; CDR3 DNA: TGTGCCAGTAGTGAGTGGTATTCGTTCAAGGGACTAGCGGGAGGGCCCGCTACAGATACGCAGTATTTT; CDR3 protein: CASSEWYSFKGLAGGPATDTQYF
clone size: -; J gene: TRBJ2-7; D gene: TRBD1; V gene: TRBV7-9; CDR3 DNA: TGTGCCAGCAGCTTAGGACAGGGTAACGAGCAGTACTTC; CDR3 protein: CASSLGQGNEQYF
clone size: -; J gene: TRBJ1-6; D gene: -; V gene: TRBV5-5; CDR3 DNA: TGTGCCAGCAGCTGGAGGAGCTCTAATTCACCCCTCCACTTT; CDR3 protein: CASSWRSSNSPLHF
clone size: -; J gene: TRBJ2-3; D gene: -; V gene: TRBV10-3; CDR3 DNA: TGTGCCATCAGCCGGGAGACTTGGGATACGCAGTATTTT; CDR3 protein: CAISRETWDTQYF
clone size: -; J gene: TRBJ2-1; D gene: TRBD1; V gene: TRBV7-3; CDR3 DNA: TGTGCCAGCAGCTTCTCAGGGGGCTCCTACAATGAGCAGTTCTTC; CDR3 protein: CASSFSGGSYNEQFF
clone size: -; J gene: TRBJ2-7; D gene: TRBD2; V gene: TRBV19; CDR3 DNA: TGTGCCAGTAGTAATCTTGCGGGAGGGCCTGGAGAGCAGTACTTC; CDR3 protein: CASSNLAGGPGEQYF
clone size: -; J gene: TRBJ2-3; D gene: TRBD2; V gene: TRBV7-3; CDR3 DNA: TGTGCCAGCAGCTTACTGGCGGGGGACACAGATACGCAGTATTTT; CDR3 protein: CASSLLAGDTDTQYF
clone size: few; J gene: TRBJ2-1; D gene: -; V gene: TRBV29-1; CDR3 DNA: TGCAGCATCACTAGCTCCTACAATGAGCAGTTCTTC; CDR3 protein: CSITSSYNEQFF
clone size: -; J gene: TRBJ2-7; D gene: TRBD2; V gene: TRBV28; CDR3 DNA: TGTGCCAGCAGTCTCAACCTAGCGGTTCTTACCTACGAGCAGTACTTC; CDR3 protein: CASSLNLAVLTYEQYF
clone size: once; J gene: TRBJ2-7; D gene: -; V gene: TRBV2; CDR3 DNA: TGTGCCAGCAGTGAGGCGGAAAACACCCACTTC; CDR3 protein: CASSEAENTHF
clone size: -; J gene: TRBJ1-1; D gene: -; V gene: TRBV4-3; CDR3 DNA: TGCGCCAGCAGCCAAGATGGGCAGGGTAATATGAACACTGAAGCTTTCTTT; CDR3 protein: CASSQDGQGNMNTEAFF
clone size: -; J gene: TRBJ2-3; D gene: TRBD2; V gene: TRBV5-6; CDR3 DNA: TGTGCCAGCAGCTTGAGGGCGGGAGCGGGAGATACGCAGTATTTT; CDR3 protein: CASSLRAGAGDTQYF
clone size: -; J gene: TRBJ1-2; D gene: -; V gene: TRBV7-8; CDR3 DNA: TGTGCCAGCAGCTTAGGAGACAGGAGGGACTATGGCTACACCTTC; CDR3 protein: CASSLGDRRDYGYTF
clone size: -; J gene: TRBJ2-1; D gene: -; V gene: TRBV20-1; CDR3 DNA: TGCAGTGCTAGCTGGCGGGGGCAGTTCTTC; CDR3 protein: CSASWRGQFF
clone size: -; J gene: TRBJ1-6; D gene: TRBD1; V gene: TRBV29-1; CDR3 DNA: TGCAGCGTCCTGGACAGGGTTGATTCACCCCTCCACTTT; CDR3 protein: CSVLDRVDSPLHF
clone size: -; J gene: TRBJ2-7; D gene: -; V gene: TRBV11-3; CDR3 DNA: TGTGCCAGCAGCTTTTCATCCAGGACTGTCGAGCAGTACTTC; CDR3 protein: CASSFSSRTVEQYF